The following is a TCR beta chain sequence with its context. These data are taken from a study of OX40 agonist ivuxolimab in advanced cancers. Study-wide background: In three patients, partial responses were observed, one with hepatocellular carcinoma and two with cutaneous melanoma.

Prior autoimmune disease or systemic immunosuppression barred patients. Data came from immunoSEQ multiplex PCR; TCRdb stores just in-frame clones and leaves some out. Of about 64,000 clones listed, approximately 90% are singletons. Trimming stripped 1 base from V and 4 bases from J, with 8 bases between. Looked up from germline, CDR1 is SGHDT and CDR2 is YYEEEE. This CDR3 spans 13 amino acids. The material sequenced was CD4+ or CD8+ T cells sorted from blood, taken in a trial of the OX40 agonist ivuxolimab. This chain joins TRBV5-6 and TRBJ2-5; possibly TRBD1 for D (5 bases). The sequence was obtained from an adult with an advanced solid tumor such as melanoma, head and neck, liver or kidney cancer. CDR3 sequence reads: CASSLQGGETQYF. The DNA of the CDR3 is TGTGCCAGCAGCTTGCAGGGCGGAGAGACCCAGTACTTC.